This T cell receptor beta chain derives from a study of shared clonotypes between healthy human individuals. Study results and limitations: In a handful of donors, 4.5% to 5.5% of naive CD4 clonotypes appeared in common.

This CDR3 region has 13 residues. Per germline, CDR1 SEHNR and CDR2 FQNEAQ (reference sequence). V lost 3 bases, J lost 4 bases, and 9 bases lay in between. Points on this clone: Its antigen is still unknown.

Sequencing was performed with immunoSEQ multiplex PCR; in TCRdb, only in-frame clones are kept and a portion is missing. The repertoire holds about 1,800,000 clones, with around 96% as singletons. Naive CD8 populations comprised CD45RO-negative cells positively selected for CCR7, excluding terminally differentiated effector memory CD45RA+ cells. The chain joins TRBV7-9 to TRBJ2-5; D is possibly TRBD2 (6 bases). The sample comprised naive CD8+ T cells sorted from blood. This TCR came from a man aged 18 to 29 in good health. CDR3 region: CASSFAGGETQYF. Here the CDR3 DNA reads TGTGCCAGCAGCTTTGCCGGGGGAGAGACCCAGTACTTC.